A selection of T cell receptor beta chains follows, all from one sample in a study of blood T cell repertoires in COVID-19. Method: immunoSEQ multiplex PCR; TCRdb's copy keeps in-frame clones and lacks some. Counted here are tens of thousands of clones, under 85% occurring once; the ten biggest clones make up 9.5% to 10%. Material: peripheral blood. These TCRs come from a human donor in a cohort sampled during active COVID-19. The CDR3 runs from the conserved cysteine through the conserved F or W. The D gene is left open where the match is weak. Clone size, where shown, is once, few, many, or a class for clones that have expanded.

J gene: TRBJ2-7
V gene: TRBV3-1/TRBV3-2
clone size: few
D gene: .
CDR3 protein: CASSPSVGGVGEQYF
CDR3 DNA: TGTGCCAGCAGCCCAAGCGTGGGGGGAGTTGGCGAGCAGTACTTC

J gene: TRBJ2-7
V gene: TRBV7-2
clone size: .
D gene: .
CDR3 protein: CASSLGGFYSYEQYF
CDR3 DNA: TGTGCCAGCAGCTTAGGAGGATTTTACTCCTACGAGCAGTACTTC

J gene: TRBJ1-2
V gene: TRBV12-3/TRBV12-4
clone size: .
D gene: .
CDR3 protein: CASSFEDYGYTF
CDR3 DNA: TGTGCCAGCAGTTTTGAGGACTATGGCTACACCTTC

J gene: TRBJ2-3
V gene: TRBV7-3
clone size: .
D gene: TRBD2
CDR3 protein: CASSFLAGVADTQYF
CDR3 DNA: TGTGCCAGCAGCTTCCTAGCGGGGGTAGCAGATACGCAGTATTTT

J gene: TRBJ1-1
V gene: TRBV27
clone size: .
D gene: .
CDR3 protein: CASSLLSLGPFF
CDR3 DNA: TGTGCCAGCAGTCTACTATCACTAGGACCTTTCTTT

J gene: TRBJ1-1
V gene: TRBV5-1
clone size: few
D gene: .
CDR3 protein: CASSLQTNTEAFF
CDR3 DNA: TGCGCCAGCAGCTTACAAACGAACACTGAAGCTTTCTTT

J gene: TRBJ2-7
V gene: TRBV18
clone size: few
D gene: .
CDR3 protein: CASSPLRVSNEQYF
CDR3 DNA: TGTGCCAGCTCACCGCTCAGGGTATCCAACGAGCAGTACTTC

J gene: TRBJ2-5
V gene: TRBV12-3/TRBV12-4
clone size: .
D gene: .
CDR3 protein: CASSFSTETQYF
CDR3 DNA: TGTGCCAGCAGTTTTTCTACCGAGACCCAGTACTTC

J gene: TRBJ2-3
V gene: TRBV5-1
clone size: .
D gene: .
CDR3 protein: CASSWGLASSTDTQYF
CDR3 DNA: TGCGCCAGCAGCTGGGGCCTAGCGAGCTCCACAGATACGCAGTATTTT

J gene: TRBJ1-1
V gene: TRBV12-3/TRBV12-4
clone size: .
D gene: .
CDR3 protein: CASSFKGAEAFF
CDR3 DNA: TGTGCCAGCAGTTTTAAGGGAGCTGAAGCTTTCTTT

J gene: TRBJ1-1
V gene: TRBV6-1
clone size: .
D gene: TRBD1
CDR3 protein: CASSGPGQGIGNTEAFF
CDR3 DNA: TGTGCCAGCAGTGGACCGGGACAGGGAATAGGGAACACTGAAGCTTTCTTT

J gene: TRBJ1-1
V gene: TRBV5-1
clone size: .
D gene: .
CDR3 protein: CASSLGLGGTEAFF
CDR3 DNA: TGCGCCAGCAGCTTGGGCCTAGGAGGGACTGAAGCTTTCTTT

J gene: TRBJ2-7
V gene: TRBV2
clone size: once
D gene: .
CDR3 protein: CASSDTPAGGYEQYF
CDR3 DNA: TGTGCCAGCAGTGATACACCCGCCGGGGGCTACGAGCAGTACTTC

J gene: TRBJ1-4
V gene: TRBV2
clone size: .
D gene: TRBD1
CDR3 protein: CASSQPRDSLSPNEKLFF
CDR3 DNA: TGTGCCAGCAGTCAACCCCGGGACAGTCTTTCACCAAATGAAAAACTGTTTTTT

J gene: TRBJ1-5
V gene: TRBV6-5
clone size: .
D gene: .
CDR3 protein: CASTMTLQPQHF
CDR3 DNA: TGTGCCAGCACAATGACACTTCAGCCCCAGCATTTT

J gene: TRBJ1-2
V gene: TRBV3-1/TRBV3-2
clone size: .
D gene: .
CDR3 protein: CASSQARVFGYTF
CDR3 DNA: TGTGCCAGCAGCCAAGCCAGGGTATTCGGCTACACCTTC

J gene: TRBJ1-2
V gene: TRBV16
clone size: .
D gene: .
CDR3 protein: CASSQSTVSYGYTF
CDR3 DNA: TGTGCCAGCAGCCAATCCACAGTGAGTTATGGCTACACCTTC

J gene: TRBJ1-2
V gene: TRBV19
clone size: .
D gene: TRBD1
CDR3 protein: CASSIGSRDRGLFGYTF
CDR3 DNA: TGTGCCAGTAGTATTGGGAGCCGGGACAGGGGGCTCTTTGGCTACACCTTC

J gene: TRBJ2-7
V gene: TRBV9
clone size: .
D gene: TRBD2
CDR3 protein: CASSSGATSGPSSYEQYF
CDR3 DNA: TGTGCCAGCAGCTCTGGTGCGACTAGCGGGCCAAGCTCCTACGAGCAGTACTTC

J gene: TRBJ2-4
V gene: TRBV4-3
clone size: .
D gene: .
CDR3 protein: CASSQEFGGATKNIQYF
CDR3 DNA: TGCGCCAGCAGCCAAGAATTTGGGGGGGCGACCAAAAACATTCAGTACTTC

J gene: TRBJ2-1
V gene: TRBV7-3
clone size: .
D gene: .
CDR3 protein: CASSPRRAGQNEQFF
CDR3 DNA: TGTGCCAGCAGCCCACGGAGGGCAGGACAAAATGAGCAGTTCTTC

J gene: TRBJ1-2
V gene: TRBV28
clone size: .
D gene: .
CDR3 protein: CASSLSGYGYTF
CDR3 DNA: TGTGCCAGCAGTTTATCAGGGTATGGCTACACCTTC

J gene: TRBJ2-1
V gene: TRBV4-3
clone size: .
D gene: TRBD2
CDR3 protein: CASSLRTSEDEQFF
CDR3 DNA: TGCGCCAGCAGCCTCCGGACTAGCGAGGATGAGCAGTTCTTC

J gene: TRBJ1-2
V gene: TRBV10-3
clone size: .
D gene: .
CDR3 protein: CAIKRTANYGYTF
CDR3 DNA: TGTGCCATCAAGCGGACCGCTAACTATGGCTACACCTTC

J gene: TRBJ1-3
V gene: TRBV30
clone size: .
D gene: .
CDR3 protein: CAWASGPGNTIYF
CDR3 DNA: TGTGCCTGGGCCTCAGGGCCCGGAAACACCATATATTTT

J gene: TRBJ1-2
V gene: TRBV4-1
clone size: .
D gene: TRBD1
CDR3 protein: CASSLGTVYGYTF
CDR3 DNA: TGCGCCAGCAGCCTCGGGACAGTTTATGGCTACACCTTC

J gene: TRBJ1-2
V gene: TRBV4-2
clone size: .
D gene: TRBD1
CDR3 protein: CASSQGRTGVGYTF
CDR3 DNA: TGTGCCAGCAGCCAAGGCCGGACAGGGGTTGGCTACACCTTC

J gene: TRBJ2-3
V gene: TRBV5-5
clone size: few
D gene: TRBD2
CDR3 protein: CASSLRLAGYNTDTQYF
CDR3 DNA: TGTGCCAGCAGCCTCAGACTAGCGGGGTATAACACAGATACGCAGTATTTT

J gene: TRBJ1-1
V gene: TRBV15
clone size: few
D gene: TRBD1
CDR3 protein: CATSVWTGKTEAFF
CDR3 DNA: TGTGCCACCAGCGTTTGGACAGGGAAGACTGAAGCTTTCTTT

J gene: TRBJ1-1
V gene: TRBV6-5
clone size: .
D gene: .
CDR3 protein: CASRAWGLGTEAFF
CDR3 DNA: TGTGCCAGCAGGGCTTGGGGACTTGGCACTGAAGCTTTCTTT

J gene: TRBJ1-6
V gene: TRBV6-5
clone size: once
D gene: TRBD1
CDR3 protein: CASRGDREVSPLHF
CDR3 DNA: TGTGCCAGCAGGGGAGACAGGGAGGTTTCACCCCTCCACTTT

J gene: TRBJ2-1
V gene: TRBV9
clone size: once
D gene: TRBD1
CDR3 protein: CASSRQGVSYNEQFF
CDR3 DNA: TGTGCCAGCAGCCGACAGGGGGTCTCCTACAATGAGCAGTTCTTC

J gene: TRBJ2-3
V gene: TRBV19
clone size: .
D gene: .
CDR3 protein: CASSMWGADTQYF
CDR3 DNA: TGTGCCAGTAGTATGTGGGGCGCAGATACGCAGTATTTT

J gene: TRBJ1-1
V gene: TRBV5-4
clone size: .
D gene: .
CDR3 protein: CASSQAGARGGTEAFF
CDR3 DNA: TGTGCCAGCAGTCAAGCGGGGGCCCGGGGAGGCACTGAAGCTTTCTTT

J gene: TRBJ2-5
V gene: TRBV3-1/TRBV3-2
clone size: .
D gene: .
CDR3 protein: CASSHVTSMETQYF
CDR3 DNA: TGTGCCAGCAGCCACGTTACTAGTATGGAGACCCAGTACTTC

J gene: TRBJ1-6
V gene: TRBV5-6
clone size: .
D gene: .
CDR3 protein: CASSLGAGARSPLHF
CDR3 DNA: TGTGCCAGCAGCTTGGGGGCTGGGGCGAGATCACCCCTCCACTTT

J gene: TRBJ1-2
V gene: TRBV19
clone size: .
D gene: .
CDR3 protein: CASSGVGPYGYTF
CDR3 DNA: TGTGCCAGTAGTGGAGTGGGGCCCTATGGCTACACCTTC

J gene: TRBJ1-5
V gene: TRBV7-2
clone size: .
D gene: .
CDR3 protein: CASSFRAGQPQHF
CDR3 DNA: TGTGCCAGCAGCTTCAGGGCCGGACAGCCCCAGCATTTT

J gene: TRBJ1-6
V gene: TRBV7-2
clone size: .
D gene: TRBD1
CDR3 protein: CASSKRRQGDFSPLHF
CDR3 DNA: TGTGCCAGCAGCAAACGTCGGCAGGGGGATTTTTCACCCCTCCACTTT

J gene: TRBJ2-1
V gene: TRBV6-6
clone size: .
D gene: .
CDR3 protein: CASSSNTGEAGEQFF
CDR3 DNA: TGTGCCAGCAGTTCTAACACAGGGGAAGCGGGTGAGCAGTTCTTC

J gene: TRBJ2-3
V gene: TRBV5-6
clone size: .
D gene: .
CDR3 protein: CASSFLTSTDTQYF
CDR3 DNA: TGTGCCAGCAGCTTTCTAACTAGCACAGATACGCAGTATTTT

J gene: TRBJ2-5
V gene: TRBV10-3
clone size: .
D gene: .
CDR3 protein: CAISELRQETQYF
CDR3 DNA: TGTGCCATCAGTGAGCTCCGTCAAGAGACCCAGTACTTC

J gene: TRBJ1-1
V gene: TRBV20-1
clone size: .
D gene: TRBD1
CDR3 protein: CSASRQGGTEAFF
CDR3 DNA: TGCAGTGCTAGTCGACAGGGCGGCACTGAAGCTTTCTTT

J gene: TRBJ1-1
V gene: TRBV11-1
clone size: .
D gene: TRBD1
CDR3 protein: CASKDDRAENTEAFF
CDR3 DNA: TGTGCCAGCAAGGACGACAGGGCTGAGAACACTGAAGCTTTCTTT

J gene: TRBJ1-3
V gene: TRBV7-9
clone size: .
D gene: .
CDR3 protein: CASSIAGRGSGNTIYF
CDR3 DNA: TGTGCCAGCAGCATTGCCGGACGAGGGTCGGGAAACACCATATATTTT

J gene: TRBJ2-5
V gene: TRBV7-2
clone size: .
D gene: TRBD1
CDR3 protein: CASSVRQGQTQYF
CDR3 DNA: TGTGCCAGCAGCGTAAGACAGGGGCAGACCCAGTACTTC

J gene: TRBJ2-5
V gene: TRBV7-9
clone size: .
D gene: TRBD1
CDR3 protein: CASSLSRDRGRGETQYF
CDR3 DNA: TGTGCCAGCAGCCTCTCAAGGGACAGGGGGCGCGGTGAGACCCAGTACTTC

J gene: TRBJ2-5
V gene: TRBV3-1/TRBV3-2
clone size: .
D gene: TRBD2
CDR3 protein: CASSPLTSGGETQYF
CDR3 DNA: TGTGCCAGCAGTCCCCTGACTAGCGGGGGGGAGACCCAGTACTTC

J gene: TRBJ1-2
V gene: TRBV29-1
clone size: .
D gene: .
CDR3 protein: CSVEKALNYGYTF
CDR3 DNA: TGCAGCGTTGAGAAAGCCTTAAACTATGGCTACACCTTC

J gene: TRBJ1-1
V gene: TRBV18
clone size: .
D gene: .
CDR3 protein: CASSLTQDLNTEAFF
CDR3 DNA: TGTGCCAGCTCACTTACGCAGGATTTGAACACTGAAGCTTTCTTT

J gene: TRBJ1-1
V gene: TRBV5-8
clone size: once
D gene: TRBD1
CDR3 protein: CASSWGQDTEAFF
CDR3 DNA: TGTGCCAGCAGCTGGGGACAGGACACTGAAGCTTTCTTT

J gene: TRBJ2-7
V gene: TRBV5-1
clone size: .
D gene: .
CDR3 protein: CASSLVQGIDEQYF
CDR3 DNA: TGCGCCAGCAGCTTGGTACAGGGTATTGACGAGCAGTACTTC